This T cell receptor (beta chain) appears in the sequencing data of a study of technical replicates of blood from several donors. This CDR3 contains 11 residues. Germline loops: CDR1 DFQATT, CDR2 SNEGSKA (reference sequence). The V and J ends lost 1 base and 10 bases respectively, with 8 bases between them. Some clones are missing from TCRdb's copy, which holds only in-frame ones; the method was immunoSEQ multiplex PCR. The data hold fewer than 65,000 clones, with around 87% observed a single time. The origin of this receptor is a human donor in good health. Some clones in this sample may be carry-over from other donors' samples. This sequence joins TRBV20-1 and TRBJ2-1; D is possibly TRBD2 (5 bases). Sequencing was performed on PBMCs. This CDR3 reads CSARVLAEQFF. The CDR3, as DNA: TGCAGTGCTAGAGTGCTAGCAGAGCAGTTCTTC.